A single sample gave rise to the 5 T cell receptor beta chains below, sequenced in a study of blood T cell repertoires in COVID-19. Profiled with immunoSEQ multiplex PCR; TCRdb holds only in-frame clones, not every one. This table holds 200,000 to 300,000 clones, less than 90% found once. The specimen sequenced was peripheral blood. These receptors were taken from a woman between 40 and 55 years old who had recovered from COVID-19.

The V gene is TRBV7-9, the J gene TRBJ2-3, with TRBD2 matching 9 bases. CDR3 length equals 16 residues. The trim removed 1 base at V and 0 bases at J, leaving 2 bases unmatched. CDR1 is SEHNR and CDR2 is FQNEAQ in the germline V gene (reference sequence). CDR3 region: CASSLVRGGSTDTQYF. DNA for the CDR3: TGTGCCAGCAGCTTAGTGCGGGGGGGAAGCACAGATACGCAGTATTTT.

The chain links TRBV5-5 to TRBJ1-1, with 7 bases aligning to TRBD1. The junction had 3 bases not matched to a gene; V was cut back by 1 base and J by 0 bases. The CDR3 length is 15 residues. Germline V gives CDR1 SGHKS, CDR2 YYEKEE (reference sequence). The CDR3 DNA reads TGTGCCAGCAGCTTGCGGACAGGACTGAACACTGAAGCTTTCTTT. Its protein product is CASSLRTGLNTEAFF.

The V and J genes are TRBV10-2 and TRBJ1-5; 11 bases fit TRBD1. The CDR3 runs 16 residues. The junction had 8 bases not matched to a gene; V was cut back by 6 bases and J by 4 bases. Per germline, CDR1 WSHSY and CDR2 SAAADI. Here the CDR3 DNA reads TGCGCCAGCAGCGGGACAGGGGGATTATCAAATCAGCCCCAGCATTTT. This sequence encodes CASSGTGGLSNQPQHF.

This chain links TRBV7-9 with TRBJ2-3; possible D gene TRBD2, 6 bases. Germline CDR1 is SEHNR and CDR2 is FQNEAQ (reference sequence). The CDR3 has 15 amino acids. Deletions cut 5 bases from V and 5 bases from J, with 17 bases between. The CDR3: CASSKEGTSVDTQYF. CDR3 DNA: TGTGCCAGCAGCAAGGAGGGGACCTCGGTAGATACGCAGTATTTT. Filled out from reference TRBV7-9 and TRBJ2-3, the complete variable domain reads DTGVSQNPRHKITKRGQNVTFRCDPISEHNRLYWYRQTLGQGPEFLTYFQNEAQLEKSRLLSDRFSAERPKGSFSTLEIQRTEQGDSAMYLCASSKEGTSVDTQYFGPGTRLTVL.

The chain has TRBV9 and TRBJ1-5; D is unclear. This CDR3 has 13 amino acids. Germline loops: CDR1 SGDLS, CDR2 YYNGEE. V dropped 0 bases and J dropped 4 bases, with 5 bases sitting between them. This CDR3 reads CASSVDGNQPQHF. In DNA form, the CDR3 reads TGTGCCAGCAGCGTAGACGGGAATCAGCCCCAGCATTTT.